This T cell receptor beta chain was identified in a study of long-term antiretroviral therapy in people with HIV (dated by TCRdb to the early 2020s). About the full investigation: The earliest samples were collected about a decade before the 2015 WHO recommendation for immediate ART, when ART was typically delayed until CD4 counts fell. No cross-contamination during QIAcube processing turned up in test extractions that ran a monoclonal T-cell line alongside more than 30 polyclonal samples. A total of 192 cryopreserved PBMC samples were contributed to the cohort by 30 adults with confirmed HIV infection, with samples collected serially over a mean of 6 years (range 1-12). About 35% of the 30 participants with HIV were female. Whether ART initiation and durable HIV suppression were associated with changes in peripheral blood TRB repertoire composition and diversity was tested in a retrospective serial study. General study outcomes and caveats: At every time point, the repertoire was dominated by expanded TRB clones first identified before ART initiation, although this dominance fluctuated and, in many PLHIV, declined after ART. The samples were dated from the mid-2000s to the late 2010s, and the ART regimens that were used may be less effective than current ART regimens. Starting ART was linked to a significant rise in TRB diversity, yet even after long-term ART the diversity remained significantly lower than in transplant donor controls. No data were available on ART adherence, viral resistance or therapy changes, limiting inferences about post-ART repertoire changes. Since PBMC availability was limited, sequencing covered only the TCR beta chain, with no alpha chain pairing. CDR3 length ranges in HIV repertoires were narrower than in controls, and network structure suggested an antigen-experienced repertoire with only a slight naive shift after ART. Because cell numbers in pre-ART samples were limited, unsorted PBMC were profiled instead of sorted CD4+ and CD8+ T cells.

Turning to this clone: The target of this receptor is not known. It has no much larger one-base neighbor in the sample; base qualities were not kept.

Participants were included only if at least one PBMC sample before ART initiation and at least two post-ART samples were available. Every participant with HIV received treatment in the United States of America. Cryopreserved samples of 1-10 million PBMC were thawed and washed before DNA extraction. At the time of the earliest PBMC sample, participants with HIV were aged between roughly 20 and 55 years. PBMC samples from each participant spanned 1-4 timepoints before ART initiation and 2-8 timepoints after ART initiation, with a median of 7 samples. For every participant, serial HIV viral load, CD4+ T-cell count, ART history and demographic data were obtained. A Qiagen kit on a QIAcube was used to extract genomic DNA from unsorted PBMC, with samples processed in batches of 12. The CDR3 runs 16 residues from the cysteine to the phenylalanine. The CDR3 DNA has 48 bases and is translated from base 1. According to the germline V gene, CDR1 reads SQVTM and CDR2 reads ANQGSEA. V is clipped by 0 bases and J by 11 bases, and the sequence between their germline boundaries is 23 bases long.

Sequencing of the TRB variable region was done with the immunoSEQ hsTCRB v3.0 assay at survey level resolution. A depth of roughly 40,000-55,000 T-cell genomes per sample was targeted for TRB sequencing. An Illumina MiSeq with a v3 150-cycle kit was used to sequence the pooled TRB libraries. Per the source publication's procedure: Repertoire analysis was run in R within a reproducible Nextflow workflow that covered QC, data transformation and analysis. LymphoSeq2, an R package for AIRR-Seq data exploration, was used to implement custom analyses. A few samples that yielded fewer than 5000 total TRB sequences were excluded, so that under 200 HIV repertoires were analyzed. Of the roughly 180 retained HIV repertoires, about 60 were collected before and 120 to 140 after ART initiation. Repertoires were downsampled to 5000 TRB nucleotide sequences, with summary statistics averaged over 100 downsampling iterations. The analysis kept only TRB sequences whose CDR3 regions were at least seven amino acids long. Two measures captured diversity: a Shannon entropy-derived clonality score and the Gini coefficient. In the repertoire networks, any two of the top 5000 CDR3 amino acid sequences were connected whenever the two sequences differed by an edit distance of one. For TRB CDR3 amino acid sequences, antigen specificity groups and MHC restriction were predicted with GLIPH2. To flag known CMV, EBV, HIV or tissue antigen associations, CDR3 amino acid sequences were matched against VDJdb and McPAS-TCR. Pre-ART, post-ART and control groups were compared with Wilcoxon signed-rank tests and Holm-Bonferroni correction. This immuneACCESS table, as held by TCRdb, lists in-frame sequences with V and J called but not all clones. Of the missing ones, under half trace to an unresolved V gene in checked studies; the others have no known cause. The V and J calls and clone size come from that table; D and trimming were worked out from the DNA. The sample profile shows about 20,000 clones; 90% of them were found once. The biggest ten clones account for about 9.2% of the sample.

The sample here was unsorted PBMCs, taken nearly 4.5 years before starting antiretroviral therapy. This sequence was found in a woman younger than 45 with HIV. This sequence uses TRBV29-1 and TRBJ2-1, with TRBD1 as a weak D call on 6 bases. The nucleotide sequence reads TGCAGCGTTGAAGACCAAGGGCAGGGGCCCATCTTTAAGCAGTTCTTC. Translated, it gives CSVEDQGQGPIFKQFF.